Each of the 25 T cell receptor beta chains below was sequenced from the same sample in a study of shared clonotypes between healthy human individuals. Using immunoSEQ multiplex PCR, the repertoire was profiled, and TCRdb retains in-frame clones only, with some absent. The sample carries approximately 2.3 million clones, approximately 93% recorded once. Sequenced input: naive CD4+ T cells from PBMCs. Subset reported: CD45RA+ positively selected. The receptor source for this set is a man younger than 30 in good health. Some clones in this sample may be carry-over from other donors' samples.

The gene calls are TRBV4-1 and TRBJ2-1; 9 nucleotides align to TRBD2. CDR1 is MGHRA and CDR2 is YSYEKL in the germline V gene. The CDR3 has 17 amino acids. V shed 0 bases and J 9 bases; nucleotides not matched to a gene: 12. As DNA, the CDR3 is TGCGCCAGCAGCCAAGAGGGGGCAGCGGGAGGTAATGGTGAGCAGTTCTTC. It specifies CASSQEGAAGGNGEQFF.

The V call is TRBV28, the J call TRBJ1-4, with D unresolved. Trimming removed 1 base from V and 0 bases from J, with 9 bases in between. Per the germline V gene, CDR1 is MDHEN and CDR2 is SYDVKM. This CDR3 is 16 amino acids long. Here the CDR3 DNA reads TGTGCCAGCAGTTTATATGCCAGTGCAACTAATGAAAAACTGTTTTTT. Translating it yields CASSLYASATNEKLFF.

The CDR3 DNA sequence: TGTGCCAGCAGCACGACAGGAGCTAATGAAAAACTGTTTTTT. This translates into CASSTTGANEKLFF. The chain is built from TRBV4-2 and TRBJ1-4; maybe TRBD1 (6 bases). The V gene's germline CDR1 is LGHNA and CDR2 YNFKEQ. This CDR3 is built from 14 residues. Trimming took 5 bases from V and 3 from J, leaving 10 bases between them.

This chain connects TRBV5-1 to TRBJ2-5; possibly TRBD1 for D (5 bases). There are 14 residues in the CDR3. Trimming stripped 0 bases from V and 4 bases from J, with 10 bases between. The germline V gene encodes CDR1 SGHRS and CDR2 YFSETQ. CDR3 nucleotides: TGCGCCAGCAGCTTGGAAGCAGGGCCAGAGACCCAGTACTTC. It codes for CASSLEAGPETQYF.

This chain connects TRBV19 to TRBJ2-7, with TRBD2 matching 12 bases. Germline values: CDR1 LNHDA, CDR2 SQIVND (reference sequence). Trimming at V came to 8 bases and at J to 2 bases, leaving 10 bases not matched to a gene. The CDR3 sequence is 16 residues long. CDR3 in amino acids: CASSASGRAQTYEQYF. The CDR3 DNA reads as TGTGCCAGTTCCGCTAGCGGGAGGGCCCAGACCTACGAGCAGTACTTC. Supplemented by reference TRBV19 and TRBJ2-7, the full variable domain reads DGGITQSPKYLFRKEGQNVTLSCEQNLNHDAMYWYRQDPGQGLRLIYYSQIVNDFQKGDIAEGYSVSREKKESFPLTVTSAQKNPTAFYLCASSASGRAQTYEQYFGPGTRLTVT.

The V gene is TRBV7-8, the J gene TRBJ2-2, with TRBD2 matching 7 bases. This CDR3 contains 15 residues. CDR1 and CDR2 (germline): SGHVS, FQNEAQ. The V and J ends lost 6 bases and 5 bases, in that order; junction bases with no gene match: 9. The CDR3, as DNA: TGTGCCAGCAGGAATATAGGGGAGGGGACCGGGGAGCTGTTTTTT. Translation gives CASRNIGEGTGELFF.

In its sample, this clone was seen once. The chain joins TRBV4-1 to TRBJ2-3; D is unresolved. This CDR3 has 14 amino acids. Germline V CDR1 and CDR2: MGHRA, YSYEKL. Trimming left V 3 bases short and J 3 bases short, with 10 bases between. The DNA of the CDR3 is TGCGCCAGCAGCCATTACGGGTATACAGATACGCAGTATTTT. Amino acid sequence: CASSHYGYTDTQYF.

The chain combines TRBV6-5 with TRBJ1-2; no reliable D call. The germline gives CDR1 MNHEY, CDR2 SVGAGI. V gave up 4 bases and J gave up 8 bases, with 17 bases separating them. The CDR3 length is 14 residues. The CDR3 here is CASSSHMDGLGYTF. In DNA, the CDR3 is TGTGCCAGCAGTTCACACATGGACGGCCTGGGCTACACCTTC.

The DNA for the CDR3 is TGTGCCAGCAGCTTTTTGGGACAGGGGGCATCTGAAGCTTTCTTT. This encodes CASSFLGQGASEAFF. V usage is TRBV7-8 and J usage is TRBJ1-1, with 12 nucleotides matching TRBD1. The CDR3 has 15 amino acids. CDR1 and CDR2 from the germline V gene are SGHVS and FQNEAQ. V shed 3 bases, J shed 6 bases, and the junction held 5 bases outside the gene matches.

This rearrangement joins TRBV4-1 to TRBJ2-1; the D gene could be TRBD1 or TRBD2 (5 bases each). V dropped 4 bases and J dropped 2 bases, with 15 bases sitting between them. From germline, CDR1 is MGHRA and CDR2 YSYEKL. The CDR3 is made up of 16 amino acids. The CDR3 DNA sequence: TGCGCCAGCAGCCCCCATTCCGGGGCCCCCTACAATGAGCAGTTCTTC. Translated, it gives CASSPHSGAPYNEQFF.

The CDR3 is CAWTSFRALGGEQYF. The CDR3 DNA sequence: TGTGCCTGGACCAGTTTTCGGGCCCTCGGAGGCGAGCAGTACTTC. V gene TRBV30 combines with J gene TRBJ2-7; weak D call: TRBD2 (5 bases). Per the germline V gene, CDR1 is GTSNPN and CDR2 is SVGIG (reference sequence). Trimming took off 4 bases at V and 6 bases at J, with 22 bases between the two ends. This CDR3 has 15 residues.

This clone was picked up one time. The genes are TRBV5-1 and TRBJ2-1; 10 bases match TRBD1. The germline CDR1 and CDR2 sequences are SGHRS and YFSETQ. The CDR3 spans 15 residues. V shed 0 bases, J shed 8 bases, and the junction held 5 bases outside the gene matches. The CDR3 bases are TGCGCCAGCAGCTTGGTTGGACAGGGGGTCGATGAGCAGTTCTTC. It specifies CASSLVGQGVDEQFF.

The chain recombines TRBV7-2 with TRBJ2-3; D is perhaps TRBD1 (6 bases). The CDR3 extends over 15 amino acids. Looked up from germline, CDR1 is SGHTA and CDR2 is FQGNSA. V was trimmed by 5 bases and J by 2 bases, leaving 14 bases between them. CDR3 in amino acids: CASSRTGTTTDTQYF. Here the CDR3 DNA reads TGTGCCAGCAGCAGAACCGGGACAACCACAGATACGCAGTATTTT.

The V and J genes are TRBV10-1 and TRBJ2-3, with 9 nucleotides matching TRBD1. This CDR3 is built from 15 residues. Germline V gene sequence: CDR1 WNHNN, CDR2 SYGVQD (reference sequence). With 6 bases clipped from V and 6 bases from J, the junction kept 10 bases outside the gene matches. The CDR3 sequence: CASSLGTGQSDTQYF. The CDR3 region has the DNA TGCGCCAGCAGCCTCGGGACAGGGCAGTCGGATACGCAGTATTTT.

The V call is TRBV7-9, the J call TRBJ1-1; the D gene is possibly TRBD1 (5 bases). V gave up 8 bases and J gave up 2 bases, with 18 bases separating them. Germline CDR1 and CDR2: SEHNR and FQNEAQ (reference sequence). This CDR3 has 15 amino acids. The CDR3 region has the DNA TGTGCCAGCTCGGGCAGGGTGGGAAAAAACACTGAAGCTTTCTTT. Translation: CASSGRVGKNTEAFF. Together with reference TRBV7-9 and TRBJ1-1, the CDR3 gives the full variable domain: DTGVSQNPRHKITKRGQNVTFRCDPISEHNRLYWYRQTLGQGPEFLTYFQNEAQLEKSRLLSDRFSAERPKGSFSTLEIQRTEQGDSAMYLCASSGRVGKNTEAFFGQGTRLTVV.

The chain combines TRBV5-4 with TRBJ2-3; perhaps TRBD2 as D (5 bases). V lost 2 bases, J lost 4 bases, and 11 bases lay in between. The CDR3 loop spans 14 amino acids. Per the germline V gene, CDR1 is SGHNT and CDR2 is YYREEE (reference sequence). CDR3 in DNA: TGTGCCAGCAGCTTCTCTAGCTGGCCAGATACGCAGTATTTT. Amino acids: CASSFSSWPDTQYF.

The rearrangement joins TRBV9 to TRBJ2-7; 9 nucleotides match TRBD1. CDR1 and CDR2 (germline): SGDLS, YYNGEE. Losses at the gene ends were 3 bases for V and 4 bases for J; bases not matched to a gene: 11. This CDR3 region has 16 residues. In DNA form, the CDR3 reads TGTGCCAGCAGCGAGGCATCGGACAGGGGTATTTACGAGCAGTACTTC. It yields the protein CASSEASDRGIYEQYF.

The chain joins TRBV6-6 to TRBJ1-4; no clear D gene. Germline CDR1 MNHNY, CDR2 SVGAGI (reference sequence). Trimming cost V 5 bases and J 8 bases, with 15 bases left between them. The CDR3 loop spans 14 amino acids. For the CDR3, the DNA is TGTGCCAGCAGTCCCGACGAGGGAGGGGAAAAACTGTTTTTT. Encoded protein: CASSPDEGGEKLFF.

V usage is TRBV6-5 and J usage is TRBJ2-7, with 10 bases that match TRBD2. Germline V gene sequence: CDR1 MNHEY, CDR2 SVGAGI. This CDR3 has 13 residues. J gave up 5 bases and V 7 bases, and 5 bases lay outside the gene matches. CDR3 sequence: CASNPAGGDEQYF. Written as DNA, the CDR3 is TGTGCCAGCAATCCAGCGGGAGGGGACGAGCAGTACTTC.

Comments on this clone: The same CDR3 also results from other DNA sequences found in this sample. V usage is TRBV5-6 and J usage is TRBJ2-7, with a tentative D call TRBD2 (5 bases). The CDR3 extends over 15 amino acids. CDR1 and CDR2 from the germline V gene are SGHDT and YYEEEE. Trimming left V 4 bases short and J 1 base short, with 15 bases between. The CDR3 sequence: CASSPRTGSSYEQYF. Written as DNA, the CDR3 is TGTGCCAGCAGCCCCCGGACGGGGAGTTCCTACGAGCAGTACTTC.

The chain combines TRBV29-1 with TRBJ2-3, with D possibly matching TRBD2 (5 bases). The germline V and J ends were trimmed by 7 bases and 6 bases, with 14 bases remaining between them. The germline gives CDR1 SQVTM, CDR2 ANQGSEA. There are 12 residues in the CDR3. The CDR3 DNA reads as TGCAGCGCTGGTAGAACGGGGGATACGCAGTATTTT. It specifies CSAGRTGDTQYF.

The V call is TRBV28, the J call TRBJ1-2, with D uncertain. The CDR3 is made up of 14 amino acids. The V gene's germline CDR1 is MDHEN and CDR2 SYDVKM. Trimming stripped 2 bases from V and 7 bases from J, with 14 bases between. The CDR3 sequence: CASSLPDPRSGYTF. In DNA form, the CDR3 reads TGTGCCAGCAGTTTACCCGACCCGCGGAGTGGCTACACCTTC.

This chain links TRBV21-1 with TRBJ2-2; no check of the table's D call, TRBD2, against the DNA was made. TRBV21-1 is a listed pseudogene. This CDR3 comprises 16 residues. The CDR3 sequence: CASTSLAGGSTGELFF. The CDR3 region has the DNA TGTGCCAGCACCTCACTAGCGGGAGGTTCTACCGGGGAGCTGTTTTTT.

The chain employs TRBV7-3 and TRBJ2-3, with D hard to call. V lost 4 bases, J lost 0 bases, and 17 bases lay in between. Looked up from germline, CDR1 is SGHTA and CDR2 is FQGTGA. The CDR3 consists of 17 residues. The CDR3 DNA reads as TGTGCCAGCAGCTCCCTGTCTGGATCTACTAGCACAGATACGCAGTATTTT. Amino acids: CASSSLSGSTSTDTQYF.

This clone appeared once. Other nucleotide sequences in the sample specify the same CDR3. The J gene is TRBJ2-7, the V gene TRBV11-2; D assignment may be TRBD1 or TRBD2 (5 bases each). The V end was cut by 3 bases, the J end by 5 bases, with 8 bases between. CDR3 length: 12 amino acids. The germline CDR1 and CDR2 sequences are SGHAT and FQNNGV. Here the CDR3 DNA reads TGTGCCAGCAGCTTTCGGGGCAACGAGCAGTACTTC. This translates into CASSFRGNEQYF. Complete variable domain (other parts from reference TRBV11-2 and TRBJ2-7): EAGVAQSPRYKIIEKRQSVAFWCNPISGHATLYWYQQILGQGPKLLIQFQNNGVVDDSQLPKDRFSAERLKGVDSTLKIQPAKLEDSAVYLCASSFRGNEQYFGPGTRLTVT.